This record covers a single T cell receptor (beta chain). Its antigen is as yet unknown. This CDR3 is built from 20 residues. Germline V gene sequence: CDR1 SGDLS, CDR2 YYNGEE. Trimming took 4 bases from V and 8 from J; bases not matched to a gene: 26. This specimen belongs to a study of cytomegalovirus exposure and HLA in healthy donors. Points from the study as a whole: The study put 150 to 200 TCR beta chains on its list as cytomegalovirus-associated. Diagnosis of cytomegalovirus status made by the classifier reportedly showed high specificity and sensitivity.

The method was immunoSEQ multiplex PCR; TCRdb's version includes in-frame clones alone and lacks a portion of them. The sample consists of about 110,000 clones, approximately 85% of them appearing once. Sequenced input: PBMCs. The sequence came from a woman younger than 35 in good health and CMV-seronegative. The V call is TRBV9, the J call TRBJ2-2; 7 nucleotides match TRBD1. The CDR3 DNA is TGTGCCAGCAGCCCACGTGGTGGGGACAGCTATACCCCAACAGGGGGGGAGCTGTTTTTT. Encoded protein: CASSPRGGDSYTPTGGELFF.